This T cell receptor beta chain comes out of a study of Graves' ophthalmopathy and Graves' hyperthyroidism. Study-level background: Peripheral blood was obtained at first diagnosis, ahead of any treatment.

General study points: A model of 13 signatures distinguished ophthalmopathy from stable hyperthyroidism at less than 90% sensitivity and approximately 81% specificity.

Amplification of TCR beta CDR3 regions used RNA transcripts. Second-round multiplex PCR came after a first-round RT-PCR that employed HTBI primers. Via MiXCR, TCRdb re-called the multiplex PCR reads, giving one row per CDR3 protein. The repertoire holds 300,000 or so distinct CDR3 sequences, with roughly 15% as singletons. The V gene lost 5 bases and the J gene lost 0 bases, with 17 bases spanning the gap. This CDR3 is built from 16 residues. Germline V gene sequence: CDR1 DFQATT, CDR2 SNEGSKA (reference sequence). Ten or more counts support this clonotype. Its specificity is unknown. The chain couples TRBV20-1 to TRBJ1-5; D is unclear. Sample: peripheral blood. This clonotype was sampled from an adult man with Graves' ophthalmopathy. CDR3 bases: TGCAGTGCTCTTTCCCCCGCGGGCTATAGCAATCAGCCCCAGCATTTT. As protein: CSALSPAGYSNQPQHF.